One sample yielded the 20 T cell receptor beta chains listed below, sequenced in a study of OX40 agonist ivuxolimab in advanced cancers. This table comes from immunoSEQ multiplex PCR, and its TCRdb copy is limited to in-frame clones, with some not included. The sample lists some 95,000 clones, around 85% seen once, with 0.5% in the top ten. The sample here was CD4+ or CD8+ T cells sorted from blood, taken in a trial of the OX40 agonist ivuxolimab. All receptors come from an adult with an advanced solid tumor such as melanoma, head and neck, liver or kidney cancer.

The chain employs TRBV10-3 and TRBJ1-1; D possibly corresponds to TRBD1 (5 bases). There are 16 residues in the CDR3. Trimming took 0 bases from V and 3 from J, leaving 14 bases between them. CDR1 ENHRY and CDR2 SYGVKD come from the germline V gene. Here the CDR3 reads CAISESTWQGDTEAFF. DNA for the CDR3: TGTGCCATCAGTGAGTCCACTTGGCAGGGTGACACTGAAGCTTTCTTT.

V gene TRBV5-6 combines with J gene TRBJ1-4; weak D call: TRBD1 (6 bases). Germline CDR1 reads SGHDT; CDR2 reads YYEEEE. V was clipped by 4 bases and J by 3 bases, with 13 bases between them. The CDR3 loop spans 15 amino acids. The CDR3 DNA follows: TGTGCCAGCAGCCTCTCGGGGGCGGCTAATGAAAAACTGTTTTTT. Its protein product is CASSLSGAANEKLFF.

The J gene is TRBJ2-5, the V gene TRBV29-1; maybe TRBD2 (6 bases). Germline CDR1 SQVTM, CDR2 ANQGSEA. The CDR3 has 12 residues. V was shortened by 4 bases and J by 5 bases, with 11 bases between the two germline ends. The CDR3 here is CSVAGGVETQYF. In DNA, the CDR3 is TGCAGCGTTGCTGGAGGGGTGGAGACCCAGTACTTC.

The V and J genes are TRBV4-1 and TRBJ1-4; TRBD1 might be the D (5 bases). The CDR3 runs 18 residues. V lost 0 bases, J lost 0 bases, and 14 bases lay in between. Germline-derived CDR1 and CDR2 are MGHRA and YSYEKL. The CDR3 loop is CASSQDLVQVATNEKLFF. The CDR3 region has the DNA TGCGCCAGCAGCCAAGATCTTGTACAGGTAGCAACTAATGAAAAACTGTTTTTT.

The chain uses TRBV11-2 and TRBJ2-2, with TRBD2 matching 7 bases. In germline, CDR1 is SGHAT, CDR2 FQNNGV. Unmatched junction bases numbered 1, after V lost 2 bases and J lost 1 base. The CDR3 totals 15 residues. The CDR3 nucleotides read TGTGCCAGCAGCTTAACTAGCGAGAACACCGGGGAGCTGTTTTTT. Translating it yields CASSLTSENTGELFF.

CDR3 sequence reads: CASSPGGLQGTEAFF. The CDR3 bases are TGTGCCAGCAGTCCCGGGGGGCTTCAGGGTACTGAAGCTTTCTTT. The rearrangement joins TRBV28 to TRBJ1-1, with D possibly being TRBD1 (6 bases). Germline-derived CDR1 and CDR2 are MDHEN and SYDVKM. This CDR3 has 15 amino acids. Deletions cut 5 bases from V and 5 bases from J, with 18 bases between.

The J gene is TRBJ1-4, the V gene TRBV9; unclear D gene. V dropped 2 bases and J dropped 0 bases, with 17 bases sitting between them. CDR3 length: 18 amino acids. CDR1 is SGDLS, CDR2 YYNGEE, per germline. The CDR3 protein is CASSVSAGSLATNEKLFF. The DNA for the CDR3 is TGTGCCAGCAGCGTGAGTGCTGGCAGCCTTGCAACTAATGAAAAACTGTTTTTT.

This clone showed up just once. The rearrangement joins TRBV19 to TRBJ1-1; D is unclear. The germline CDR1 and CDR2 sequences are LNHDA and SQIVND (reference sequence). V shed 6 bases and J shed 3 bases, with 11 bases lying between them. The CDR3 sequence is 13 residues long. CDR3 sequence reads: CASRVQIDTEAFF. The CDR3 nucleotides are TGTGCCAGTAGAGTACAGATAGACACTGAAGCTTTCTTT.

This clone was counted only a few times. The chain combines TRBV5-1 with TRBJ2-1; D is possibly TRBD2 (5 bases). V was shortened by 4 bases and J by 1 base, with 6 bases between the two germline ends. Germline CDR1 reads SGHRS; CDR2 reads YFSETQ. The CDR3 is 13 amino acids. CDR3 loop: CASSRGSYNEQFF. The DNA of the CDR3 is TGCGCCAGCAGCCGCGGGTCCTACAATGAGCAGTTCTTC.

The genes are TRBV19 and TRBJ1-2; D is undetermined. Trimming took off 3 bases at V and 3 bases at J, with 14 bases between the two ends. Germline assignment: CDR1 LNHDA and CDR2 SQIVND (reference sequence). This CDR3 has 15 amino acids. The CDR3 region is CASSIRAGRDYGYTF. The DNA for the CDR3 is TGTGCCAGTAGTATTAGGGCAGGCCGAGACTATGGCTACACCTTC. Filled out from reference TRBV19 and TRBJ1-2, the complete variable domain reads DGGITQSPKYLFRKEGQNVTLSCEQNLNHDAMYWYRQDPGQGLRLIYYSQIVNDFQKGDIAEGYSVSREKKESFPLTVTSAQKNPTAFYLCASSIRAGRDYGYTFGSGTRLTVV.

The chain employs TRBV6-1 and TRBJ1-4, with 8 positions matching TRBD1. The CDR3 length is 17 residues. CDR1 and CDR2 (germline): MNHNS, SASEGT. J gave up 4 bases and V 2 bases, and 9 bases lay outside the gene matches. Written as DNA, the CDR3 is TGTGCCAGCAGTGAAATCGGGACAGGACGGTTTAATGAAAAACTGTTTTTT. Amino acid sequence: CASSEIGTGRFNEKLFF.

The CDR3 DNA reads as TGTGCCAGCAGGTTGTCTGCCGGGGAGCTGTTTTTT. Translation gives CASRLSAGELFF. The chain recombines TRBV7-9 with TRBJ2-2, with unresolved D. The V end lost 6 bases, the J end lost 6 bases, and 8 bases lay between the germline ends. This CDR3 has 12 amino acids. The germline V gene encodes CDR1 SEHNR and CDR2 FQNEAQ (reference sequence).

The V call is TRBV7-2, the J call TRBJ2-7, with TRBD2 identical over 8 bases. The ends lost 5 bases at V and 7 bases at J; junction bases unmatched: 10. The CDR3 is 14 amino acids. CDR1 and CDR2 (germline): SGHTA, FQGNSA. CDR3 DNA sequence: TGTGCCAGCAGCCCTGCCTTGGCGGGGGGAGAGCAGTACTTC. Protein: CASSPALAGGEQYF.

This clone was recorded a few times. CDR3 residues: CASSYRFGTEAFF. As DNA, the CDR3 is TGTGCCAGCAGCTATCGGTTTGGTACTGAAGCTTTCTTT. The chain combines TRBV5-8 with TRBJ1-1; D is uncertain. V lost 3 bases to trimming and J lost 5 bases, with 11 bases between them. Germline V lookup: CDR1 SGHTS, CDR2 YDEGEE. This CDR3 is 13 amino acids long.

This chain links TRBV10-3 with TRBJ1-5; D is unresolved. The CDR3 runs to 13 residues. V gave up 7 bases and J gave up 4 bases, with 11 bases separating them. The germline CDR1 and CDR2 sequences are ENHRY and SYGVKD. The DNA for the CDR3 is TGTGCCATCACCGAGGACCGAAATCAGCCCCAGCATTTT. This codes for CAITEDRNQPQHF.

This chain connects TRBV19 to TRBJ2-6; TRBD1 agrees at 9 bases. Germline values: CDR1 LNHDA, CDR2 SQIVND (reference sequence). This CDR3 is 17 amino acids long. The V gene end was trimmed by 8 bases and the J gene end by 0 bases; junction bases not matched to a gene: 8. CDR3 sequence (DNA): TGTGCCAGTGAGGGGGGGACAGGGTTCTCTGGGGCCAACGTCCTGACTTTC. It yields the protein CASEGGTGFSGANVLTF.

DNA of the CDR3: TGTGCCAGCAGTTACGTAAAAAGGGGGACCTACAATGAGCAGTTCTTC. Encoded protein: CASSYVKRGTYNEQFF. The J gene is TRBJ2-1, the V gene TRBV2, with D perhaps matching TRBD1 (6 bases). V was shortened by 5 bases and J by 2 bases, with 16 bases between the two germline ends. Germline CDR1 SNHLY, CDR2 FYNNEI. The length of the CDR3 is 16 residues.

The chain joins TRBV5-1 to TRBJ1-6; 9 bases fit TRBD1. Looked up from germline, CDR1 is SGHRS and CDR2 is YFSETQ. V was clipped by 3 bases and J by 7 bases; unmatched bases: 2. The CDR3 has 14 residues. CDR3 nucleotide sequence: TGCGCCAGCAGCTCGGACAGGGGCAATTCACCCCTCCACTTT. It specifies CASSSDRGNSPLHF.

The chain's CDR3 is CASSLQGTYNEQFF. DNA of the CDR3: TGTGCCAGCAGTTTACAGGGGACCTACAATGAGCAGTTCTTC. The chain employs TRBV6-5 and TRBJ2-1, with TRBD1 matching 7 bases. In germline, CDR1 is MNHEY, CDR2 SVGAGI. The CDR3 covers 14 residues. Germline trimming cut 4 bases from V and 2 bases from J; bases unmatched to any gene: 2.

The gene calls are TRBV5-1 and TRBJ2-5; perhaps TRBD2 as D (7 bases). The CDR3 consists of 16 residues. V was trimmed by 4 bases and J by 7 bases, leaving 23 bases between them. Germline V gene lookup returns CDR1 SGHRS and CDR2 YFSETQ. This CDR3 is CASSRMAGADLGTQYF. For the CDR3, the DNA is TGCGCCAGCAGCCGCATGGCGGGGGCGGATTTGGGGACCCAGTACTTC.